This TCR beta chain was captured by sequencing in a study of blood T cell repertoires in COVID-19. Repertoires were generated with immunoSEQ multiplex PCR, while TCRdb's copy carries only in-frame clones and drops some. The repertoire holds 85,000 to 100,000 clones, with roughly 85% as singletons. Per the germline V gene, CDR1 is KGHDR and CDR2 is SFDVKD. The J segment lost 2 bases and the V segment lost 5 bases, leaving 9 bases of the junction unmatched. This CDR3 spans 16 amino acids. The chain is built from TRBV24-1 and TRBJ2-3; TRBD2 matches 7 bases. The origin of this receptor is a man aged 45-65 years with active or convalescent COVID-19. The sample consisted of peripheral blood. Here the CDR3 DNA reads TGTGCCACCAGTGGGCTAGCGGAGAGTTTCACAGATACGCAGTATTTT. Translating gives CATSGLAESFTDTQYF.